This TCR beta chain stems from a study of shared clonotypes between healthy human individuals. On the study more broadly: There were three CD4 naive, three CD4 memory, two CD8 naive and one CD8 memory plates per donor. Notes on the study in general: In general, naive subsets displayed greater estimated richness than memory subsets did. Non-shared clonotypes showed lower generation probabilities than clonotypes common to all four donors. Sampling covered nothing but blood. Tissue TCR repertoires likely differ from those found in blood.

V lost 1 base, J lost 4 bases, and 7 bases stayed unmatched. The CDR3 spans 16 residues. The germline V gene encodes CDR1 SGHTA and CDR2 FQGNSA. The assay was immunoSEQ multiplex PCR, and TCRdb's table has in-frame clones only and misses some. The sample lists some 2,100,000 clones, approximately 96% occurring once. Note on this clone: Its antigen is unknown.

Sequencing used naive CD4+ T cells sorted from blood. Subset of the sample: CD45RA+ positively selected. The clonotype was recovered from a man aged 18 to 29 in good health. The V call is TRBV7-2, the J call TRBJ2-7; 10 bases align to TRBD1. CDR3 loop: CASSLGGPGQGYEQYF. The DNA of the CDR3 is TGTGCCAGCAGCTTAGGGGGCCCGGGACAGGGGTACGAGCAGTACTTC.